Listed below are T cell receptor beta chains from one sample, sequenced in a study of tumor and adjacent non-tumor tissue in lung cancer. TCRdb fed the multiplex PCR reads into MiXCR, producing one record per CDR3 protein. The data hold some 80,000 distinct CDR3 sequences, with around 80% observed a single time. The sequencing sample was made of distant non-tumor lung tissue. The receptors here all came from a woman in her 50s with non-small cell lung cancer. The CDR3 runs from the conserved cysteine through the conserved F or W. The D gene is left open where the match is weak. Where a row states a size, it is once, few, many or the class of an expanded clone; other rows omit it.

j_gene,v_gene,abundance,d_gene,CDR3nt,CDR3aa
TRBJ2-2,TRBV12-3/TRBV12-4,NA,TRBD1,TGTGCCAGCATACGACAGGGCACAGGGGAGCTGTTTTTT,CASIRQGTGELFF
TRBJ2-7,TRBV6-6,NA,NA,TGTGCCAGCAACCTACCGGCACAGGGATACGATCAGTACTTC,CASNLPAQGYDQYF
TRBJ2-3,TRBV30,NA,NA,TGTGCCTGGAGTCCTCTAGAGGAAGTGAGGTATAGGCAGTATTTT,CAWSPLEEVRYRQYF
TRBJ2-3,TRBV6-1,NA,NA,TGTGCCAGCACCACCAATTTCGACGGGGATACGCAGTATTTT,CASTTNFDGDTQYF
TRBJ2-7,TRBV29-1,NA,TRBD2,TGTAGCTTCATCAACGGGAGGGCAATCCACGAGCAATACTTC,CSFINGRAIHEQYF
TRBJ2-4,TRBV5-6,once,NA,TGTTCCAGCGGACTAGCCAAAAACATTCAGTACTTC,CSSGLAKNIQYF
TRBJ1-2,TRBV10-2,NA,NA,TGCGCCATCAGCGAGAGCAGATCTAACTATGGCTACACCTTC,CAISESRSNYGYTF
TRBJ1-1,TRBV6-5,large,NA,TGTGCCAGCAGCAAGGTGGGGAAAGCTTTCTTT,CASSKVGKAFF
TRBJ1-6,TRBV7-6,NA,NA,TGTGCCAGCAGCTTAACGAGCTATAATTCACTCCTCCACTTT,CASSLTSYNSLLHF
TRBJ1-4,TRBV2,NA,NA,TGTGCCAGCAGTGCGCAGGAATCTAATGAAAAACTGTTTTTT,CASSAQESNEKLFF
TRBJ2-5,TRBV20-1,NA,NA,TGCAGTGCTAGAGATTCTGCCACGGGATGGGAGGCCCAGTACTTC,CSARDSATGWEAQYF
TRBJ1-4,TRBV6-5,NA,NA,TGTGCAGGCAGTGAGCTTGTCGGGTTAGGTGAAAAACTGTTTTTT,CAGSELVGLGEKLFF
TRBJ1-5,TRBV12-3/TRBV12-4,many,TRBD1,TGTGCCAGCAGTTTAGGCAGGGGGCTTAATCAGCCCCAGCATTTT,CASSLGRGLNQPQHF
TRBJ2-5,TRBV20-1,NA,TRBD1,TGCAGTGCTAGCAGGGGGCAGAACCGAGAGGCCCAGTACTTC,CSASRGQNREAQYF
TRBJ2-3,TRBV29-1,NA,NA,TGCAACGCTGTGCAACATACGCAATATTTT,CNAVQHTQYF
TRBJ2-1,TRBV7-9,NA,NA,TGTGCCAGCAGCGCTAATAGGAGACAGTTCTTC,CASSANRRQFF
TRBJ2-1,TRBV10-3,NA,NA,TGTGCCATCGGTGAAGGGACTCCCACCTACGAGCAGTTCTTC,CAIGEGTPTYEQFF
TRBJ2-1,TRBV7-2,NA,NA,TGTGCCAGCAGCTCAGGTAATGAGCAGTTCTTC,CASSSGNEQFF
TRBJ1-2,TRBV29-1,NA,NA,TGCAGCGTTGAAGACGACAACAGAGGCTACACCTTC,CSVEDDNRGYTF
TRBJ1-2,TRBV12-3/TRBV12-4,medium-sized,NA,TGTGCCAGCAGCATTGGGGTCACCTACACCTTC,CASSIGVTYTF